These 8 T cell receptor beta chains were sequenced from one sample in a study of blood T cell repertoires in COVID-19. Sequenced by immunoSEQ multiplex PCR; TCRdb stores in-frame clones only, minus some. The sample consists of 55,000 to 85,000 clones, 88% of them appearing once. The material sequenced was peripheral blood. Source of these receptors: a human donor in a cohort sampled during active COVID-19.

Concerning this clone: The germline gene is not matched at one end of the junction; a read error may be the cause. The gene calls are TRBV5-1 and TRBJ2-2, with D tentatively TRBD2 (5 bases). Germline CDR1 and CDR2: SGHRS and YFSETQ. This CDR3 is 18 amino acids long. The CDR3 loop reads CASSFLASGSTNTRELFF. CDR3 in DNA: TGCGCCAGCAGCTTCTTGGCCTCGGGGAGTACGAACACCCGGGAGCTGTTTTTT. The variable domain in full, with the rest retrieved from reference TRBV5-1 and TRBJ2-2, is KAGVTQTPRYLIKTRGQQVTLSCSPISGHRSVSWYQQTPGQGLQFLFEYFSETQRNKGNFPGRFSGRQFSNSRSEMNVSTLELGDSALYLCASSFLASGSTNTRELFFGEGSRLTVL.

The J gene is TRBJ1-4, the V gene TRBV6-5; no clear D. This CDR3 comprises 14 residues. The germline V gene has CDR1 MNHEY and CDR2 SVGAGI. V gave up 0 bases and J gave up 6 bases, with 8 bases separating them. Written as DNA, the CDR3 is TGTGCCAGCAGTTACTCGAGCTTTGATGAAAAACTGTTTTTT. Amino acid sequence: CASSYSSFDEKLFF.

V and J are TRBV15 and TRBJ1-6; D remains ambiguous. With 6 bases removed from V and 9 bases from J, the gap between germline ends came to 18 bases. This CDR3 is 15 amino acids long. The germline CDR1 and CDR2 sequences are LNHNV and YYDKDF (reference sequence). CDR3 in amino acids: CATSWGGSQPSPLHF. In nucleotides, the CDR3 is TGTGCCACCAGTTGGGGAGGTTCACAGCCTTCACCCCTCCACTTT.

CDR3 DNA sequence: TGTGCCAGCAGTGCATCCCGGGGGGCTGGAAACACCATATATTTT. It translates to CASSASRGAGNTIYF. The chain carries TRBV2 and TRBJ1-3, with D tentatively TRBD1 (5 bases). The CDR3 totals 15 residues. Trimming left V 4 bases short and J 2 bases short, with 12 bases between. Germline CDR1 and CDR2: SNHLY and FYNNEI.

This clone was seen more than once but under ten times. The chain is built from TRBV4-2 and TRBJ1-5; D is possibly TRBD1 (6 bases). Germline V gene lookup returns CDR1 LGHNA and CDR2 YNFKEQ. This CDR3 is built from 16 residues. Trimming removed 1 base at V and 1 base at J, with 11 bases between. The CDR3 bases are TGTGCCAGCAGCCAAGTGGTGGGGGCAAGCAATCAGCCCCAGCATTTT. Amino acid sequence: CASSQVVGASNQPQHF.

Here the CDR3 DNA reads TGTGCCAGCACCCTAGCGGGAGTTCGTAATGAGCAGTTCTTC. It yields the protein CASTLAGVRNEQFF. This chain connects TRBV5-6 to TRBJ2-1, with 10 bases that match TRBD2. CDR1 and CDR2 (germline): SGHDT, YYEEEE. J was trimmed by 7 bases and V by 6 bases; bases with no gene match: 7. This CDR3 has 14 residues.

The rearrangement joins TRBV19 to TRBJ2-1; 7 positions agree with TRBD2. Germline V lookup: CDR1 LNHDA, CDR2 SQIVND (reference sequence). The CDR3 contains 18 residues. J was trimmed by 2 bases and V by 4 bases; bases with no gene match: 14. CDR3 sequence reads: CASSTPTLAPRAYNEQFF. CDR3 nucleotide sequence: TGTGCCAGTAGTACCCCAACACTAGCGCCTAGAGCCTACAATGAGCAGTTCTTC.

This chain connects TRBV5-1 to TRBJ1-2; the match to TRBD1 covers 8 bases. With V trimmed by 0 bases and J by 8 bases, 6 bases remained unmatched. The V gene's germline CDR1 is SGHRS and CDR2 YFSETQ. The CDR3 sequence is 14 residues long. The CDR3 DNA reads TGCGCCAGCAGCTTGGGACAGGGGACGGAGGGCTACACCTTC. Translated: CASSLGQGTEGYTF.